Following are 15 T cell receptor beta chains from one sample sequenced in a study of radiation and T cells in renal cell carcinoma. Profiling relied on immunoSEQ multiplex PCR, and the TCRdb table lists in-frame clones only, not all of them. The sample contains around 80,000 clones, more than 75% of which appear only once. Time point reported: blood 2 weeks post-SBRT. Specified treatment: 15 Gy SBRT to primary tumor, nephrectomy 4 weeks later. Here the sequenced sample was blood, taken from a patient whose treatment included radiotherapy and nephrectomy. Receptor source: a man aged 55-75 years with renal cell carcinoma.

V gene TRBV15 combines with J gene TRBJ1-5; D gene ambiguous. The CDR3 has 13 residues. Trimming left V 3 bases short and J 5 bases short, with 8 bases between. From germline, CDR1 is LNHNV and CDR2 YYDKDF (reference sequence). For the CDR3, the DNA is TGTGCCACCAGCAGCCAACACGATCAGCCCCAGCATTTT. Its translation is CATSSQHDQPQHF.

The chain combines TRBV15 with TRBJ2-3, with unresolved D. Trimming removed 1 base at V and 2 bases at J, with 19 bases between. This CDR3 region has 18 residues. CDR1 and CDR2 from the germline V gene are LNHNV and YYDKDF (reference sequence). CDR3 amino acids: CATSRGPGRLRYTDTQYF. CDR3 DNA: TGTGCCACCAGCAGAGGTCCCGGAAGACTTCGATACACAGATACGCAGTATTTT. Combining the CDR3 with reference TRBV15 and TRBJ2-3 gives the whole variable domain DAMVIQNPRYQVTQFGKPVTLSCSQTLNHNVMYWYQQKSSQAPKLLFHYYDKDFNNEADTPDNFQSRRPNTSFCFLDIRSPGLGDTAMYLCATSRGPGRLRYTDTQYFGPGTRLTVL.

The chain has TRBV29-1 and TRBJ2-5; 7 positions match TRBD1. The germline V gene encodes CDR1 SQVTM and CDR2 ANQGSEA. V dropped 2 bases and J dropped 4; count of bases not matched to a gene: 1. There are 12 residues in the CDR3. The CDR3 DNA is TGCAGCGTTGAACCAGGGGGAGAGACCCAGTACTTC. Translated, it gives CSVEPGGETQYF. Filled out from reference TRBV29-1 and TRBJ2-5, the complete variable domain reads SAVISQKPSRDICQRGTSLTIQCQVDSQVTMMFWYRQQPGQSLTLIATANQGSEATYESGFVIDKFPISRPNLTFSTLTVSNMSPEDSSIYLCSVEPGGETQYFGPGTRLLVL.

V and J are TRBV5-1 and TRBJ2-6; TRBD2 is a possible D gene (6 bases). The CDR3 runs to 16 residues. Trimming cost V 7 bases and J 0 bases, with 14 bases left between them. The germline V gene has CDR1 SGHRS and CDR2 YFSETQ. The CDR3 loop reads CASSLTGGSGANVLTF. The CDR3 DNA reads TGCGCCAGCTCCCTTACCGGGGGCTCTGGGGCCAACGTCCTGACTTTC.

The chain uses TRBV25-1 and TRBJ2-2; weak D call: TRBD1 (6 bases). Trimming pared 4 bases from V and 3 bases from J, leaving 9 bases between. CDR1 is MGHDK, CDR2 SYGVNS, per germline. The CDR3 runs to 14 residues. The CDR3 is CASSGGQYTGELFF. Here the CDR3 DNA reads TGTGCCAGCAGTGGCGGACAGTACACCGGGGAGCTGTTTTTT.

Here the CDR3 reads CASSQVSGGEGRETQYF. DNA for the CDR3: TGTGCCAGCAGCCAAGTTTCAGGAGGGGAAGGGAGGGAGACCCAGTACTTC. The chain recombines TRBV4-2 with TRBJ2-5, with TRBD2 as a possible D gene (6 bases). CDR1 and CDR2 (germline): LGHNA, YNFKEQ. This CDR3 has 17 residues. The germline V and J ends were trimmed by 1 base and 5 bases, with 20 bases remaining between them.

The chain joins TRBV28 to TRBJ1-5, with D perhaps matching TRBD1 (5 bases). The length of the CDR3 is 14 residues. CDR1 and CDR2 from the germline V gene are MDHEN and SYDVKM. V was shortened by 5 bases and J by 11 bases, with 19 bases between the two germline ends. The CDR3 loop is CASSPPGRPGAQHF. DNA of the CDR3: TGTGCCAGCAGTCCCCCGGGGCGCCCAGGTGCCCAGCATTTT.

Written as DNA, the CDR3 is TGTGCCAGCAGCTTGGTCTCGGGACAAGAGCAGTTCTTC. It specifies CASSLVSGQEQFF. This chain connects TRBV5-4 to TRBJ2-1, with a possible D match to TRBD1 (6 bases). CDR1 SGHNT and CDR2 YYREEE come from the germline V gene (reference sequence). Between the trimmed V and J ends, which lost 0 bases and 10 bases, there was a span of 11 bases. The CDR3 is 13 residues long.

This chain joins TRBV30 and TRBJ1-2; tentatively, D is TRBD1 (5 bases). The germline V gene has CDR1 GTSNPN and CDR2 SVGIG (reference sequence). V lost 4 bases to trimming and J lost 2 bases, with 11 bases between them. The CDR3 is 13 amino acids. CDR3 loop: CAWIVGGNYGYTF. CDR3 DNA: TGTGCCTGGATTGTTGGGGGAAACTATGGCTACACCTTC.

V usage is TRBV14 and J usage is TRBJ2-5, with D possibly matching TRBD2 (6 bases). The germline V and J ends were trimmed by 4 bases and 11 bases, with 20 bases remaining between them. CDR3 length: 14 amino acids. Germline loops: CDR1 SGHDN, CDR2 FVKESK. CDR3 amino acids: CASSRDRDVSGQYF. The CDR3 nucleotides read TGTGCCAGCAGCCGCGACCGGGACGTCAGCGGGCAGTACTTC.

This rearrangement joins TRBV7-9 to TRBJ2-5; 8 positions match TRBD1. V was pared by 2 bases and J by 0 bases, with 2 bases of the junction left unmatched. The CDR3 loop spans 15 amino acids. Germline values: CDR1 SEHNR, CDR2 FQNEAQ (reference sequence). CDR3 DNA: TGTGCCAGCAGCTTAAACAGGGGGTACCAAGAGACCCAGTACTTC. It specifies CASSLNRGYQETQYF.

This clone was recorded a few times. V usage is TRBV2 and J usage is TRBJ1-2; D might be TRBD1 (5 bases). The germline gives CDR1 SNHLY, CDR2 FYNNEI. Trimming left V 3 bases short and J 8 bases short, with 10 bases between. The CDR3 is 12 amino acids. CDR3 loop: CASSDWGRGYTF. CDR3 sequence (DNA): TGTGCCAGCAGTGATTGGGGGAGAGGCTACACCTTC.

The V and J genes are TRBV7-8 and TRBJ2-7; D is unclear. There are 13 residues in the CDR3. The V gene's germline CDR1 is SGHVS and CDR2 FQNEAQ. Between the trimmed V and J ends, which lost 4 bases and 2 bases, there was a span of 9 bases. The CDR3 loop reads CASSSAEPYEQYF. In DNA, the CDR3 is TGTGCCAGCAGCTCGGCAGAGCCCTACGAGCAGTACTTC.

This chain connects TRBV5-1 to TRBJ2-2; 14 positions agree with TRBD2. The V and J ends lost 10 bases and 5 bases, in that order; junction bases with no gene match: 13. CDR1 and CDR2 (germline): SGHRS, YFSETQ. The length of the CDR3 is 17 residues. CDR3 nucleotides: TGCGCCGGCCCTGGGACTAGCGGGAGAGGTTGGACCGGGGAGCTGTTTTTT. Translating it yields CAGPGTSGRGWTGELFF.

V gene TRBV2 combines with J gene TRBJ2-1; TRBD2 matches at 7 bases. Germline trimming cut 7 bases from V and 0 bases from J; bases unmatched to any gene: 6. This CDR3 contains 15 residues. Looked up from germline, CDR1 is SNHLY and CDR2 is FYNNEI. This CDR3 reads CASTLSGYSYNEQFF. The DNA of the CDR3 is TGTGCCAGCACCCTTAGCGGGTACTCCTACAATGAGCAGTTCTTC.